Listed here is a single TCR beta chain. What it recognizes is unknown. This record comes from a study of OX40 agonist ivuxolimab in advanced cancers. Produced via immunoSEQ multiplex PCR; TCRdb's table is partial and in-frame only. The data show tens of thousands of clones, 91% seen once. Study-wide points: Among expanded peripheral T cells, antigen specificity went undetermined.

Sample: CD4+ or CD8+ T cells sorted from blood, taken in a trial of the OX40 agonist ivuxolimab. The sequence derives from an adult with an advanced solid tumor such as melanoma, head and neck, liver or kidney cancer.

The CDR3 spells CASSFWTGATDTQYF. As DNA, the CDR3 is TGTGCCAGCAGCTTCTGGACAGGGGCCACAGATACGCAGTATTTT. The J gene is TRBJ2-3, the V gene TRBV5-6, with TRBD1 matching 9 bases. The CDR3 runs to 15 residues. Looked up from germline, CDR1 is SGHDT and CDR2 is YYEEEE. V dropped 2 bases and J dropped 2; count of bases not matched to a gene: 3.